This section outlines one TCR beta chain sequence together with its context. Original analysis: Amplification from reference gene primers served as the basis for estimated nucleated cell counts. Generated by immunoSEQ multiplex PCR, the TCRdb table keeps only in-frame clones and is missing some. That table supplies the V and J calls and clone size; D and trimming were determined from the DNA. The sample consists of tens of thousands of clones, around 90% of them appearing once. Germline values: CDR1 KGHSH, CDR2 LQKENI. CDR3 length equals 12 residues. With 2 bases removed from V and 5 bases from J, the gap between germline ends came to 7 bases. The data originate from a study of blood T cell repertoires in COVID-19. Overall study context: Sites in the United States, Italy and Spain provided acute and convalescent COVID-19 samples. T cells, B-cell-depleted T cells, or PBMCs supplied cDNA or gDNA.

The rearrangement uses TRBV18 and TRBJ2-7; possibly TRBD1 for D (6 bases). The clonotype was recovered from a man aged 50-59 years with acute or convalescent COVID-19. Sequenced: peripheral blood. The CDR3 here is CASSPDRNEQYF. The DNA of the CDR3 is TGTGCCAGCTCACCAGACAGGAACGAGCAGTACTTC.